The T cell receptor (beta chain) under discussion was sequenced for a study of blood T cells in healthy people across ages (dated by TCRdb to the mid-2010s). A note on the overall study: Template switching captured roughly one uniquely barcoded TCR beta cDNA molecule per two T cells in model experiments. The donors were split into four age groups: young (average around 15 years), middle-aged (about 40), aged (more than 60) and long-lived (more than 80). To track age-related changes in TCR beta repertoire diversity, the study relied on deep sequencing normalized with unique cDNA molecular identifiers. To avoid experimental bias, donors of different ages were randomly spread across the sequencing lanes. Using the same blood draw, the study looked at two additional independent replicas of 1 million unique cDNA reads for two donors, one aged 18 to 30 and the other aged 80 or older.

The cysteine opens and the phenylalanine closes a CDR3 of 13 amino acids. Here the CDR3 DNA is all that survives: 39 bases in frame from base 1. Looking up the germline V gene (reference sequence) yields CDR1 LGHDT and CDR2 YNNKEL. V drops 1 base and J drops 15 bases, leaving 16 bases in between. On the study overall, not on this receptor specifically: Observed TCR beta diversity per million T cells fell roughly linearly with age, and a significant reduction was already apparent by age roughly 41. Observed TCR beta diversity correlated strongly with the percentage of naive T cells measured by flow cytometry. Conclusive comparison of naive and antigen-experienced compartments was prevented by the profiling of bulk unsorted PBMCs. Estimates of total diversity based on one million sequenced T cells were considered lower bounds and underestimates. Compared with the aged group, the long-lived group had more naive CD4+ T cells, fewer expanded clones and increased TCR diversity, a pattern suggesting age selection. Because donor CMV infection status was unknown, age-related changes in expanded clonotypes were potentially confounded.

Donors were about 36 systemically healthy Caucasian individuals from Russia aged roughly 6 to 100 years. Around 10 milliliters of peripheral blood were collected from each donor into EDTA-treated Vacutainer tubes. Ficoll-Paque density-gradient centrifugation was used to isolate PBMCs, with at least 6.5 million per sample. Trizol reagent was used to extract total RNA from the PBMCs, yielding at least 5 micrograms per sample. The percentages of naive CD45RAhigh/CD27high T cells were determined by flow cytometry on a PBMC aliquot from every donor. Receptors were amplified or captured by 5' RACE. TCRdb records Illumina HiSeq 2500 as the sequencer. The second PCR ran for about 6 to 12 cycles and used a J-beta primer mix along with a sample-barcoded 5' primer. Each TCR beta cDNA molecule received a unique molecular identifier from a template-switch 5' adaptor carrying 12 random nucleotides. At least 3 million CDR3-containing paired-end reads were obtained from each sample. First-strand cDNA was synthesized from all RNA with the Mint cDNA synthesis kit, primed by a TRBC-specific oligonucleotide. All cDNA was treated with uracil-DNA glycosylase and then went through a first 18-cycle PCR with the universal primers M1SS and BC2_uni_R. The study's processing was this. Each sample was normalized by randomly selecting 1 million high-quality reads, each carrying a distinct molecular identifier. Instead of being binned into consensus sequences, reads with shared molecular identifiers were discarded. MiTCR, set to a Q25 quality threshold and the strictest error-elimination algorithm, was used for CDR3 identification, clonotype clustering and error correction. A nonparametric unseen species model with Euler transformation was used to estimate lower-bound total TCR beta diversity. TCRdb redid the processing of the public reads, applying fastp at Q25 and MiXCR, and retained in-frame beta chains. Identical CDR3 proteins give one entry, which carries the most common genes and DNA. These V and J calls are TCRdb output, not the study's own analysis. The sample profile shows more than 1.4 million distinct CDR3 sequences; approximately 38% of them were found once. The top ten constitute 7.9% of the sample.

Of note for this clonotype: The clone's antigen remains unknown. Qualities for individual bases were not recorded, and no much larger clone is one base off.

The sequencing input was blood. This sequence uses TRBV3-1 and TRBJ2-4; there is no confident call for the D gene. The TCR sequence derives from a woman aged 18 to 35 in good health. The DNA is as follows: TGTGCCAGCAGCCAAGGGACGTCTGAGACCCGGTACTTC. This gives the protein CASSQGTSETRYF.